Described below is a single T cell receptor (beta chain) sequence and its context. These data come from a study of shared clonotypes between healthy human individuals. The CDR3 is made up of 17 amino acids. After removal of 3 bases from V and 3 bases from J, the junction contained 10 bases not matched to a gene. Germline V gene lookup returns CDR1 SGHKS and CDR2 YYEKEE (reference sequence). Some clones are missing from TCRdb's copy, which holds only in-frame ones; the method was immunoSEQ multiplex PCR. Here the sample spans more than 1.2 million clones, 98% being singletons. The source is a man younger than 40 in good health. The chain couples TRBV5-5 to TRBJ2-7; 12 bases are shared with TRBD2. Specimen: naive CD4+ T cells sorted from blood. Subset meaning: CD45RA+ positively selected. In nucleotides, the CDR3 is TGTGCCAGCAGCTCCGGGACTAGCGGGCCCCTAAACTACGAGCAGTACTTC. This codes for CASSSGTSGPLNYEQYF.